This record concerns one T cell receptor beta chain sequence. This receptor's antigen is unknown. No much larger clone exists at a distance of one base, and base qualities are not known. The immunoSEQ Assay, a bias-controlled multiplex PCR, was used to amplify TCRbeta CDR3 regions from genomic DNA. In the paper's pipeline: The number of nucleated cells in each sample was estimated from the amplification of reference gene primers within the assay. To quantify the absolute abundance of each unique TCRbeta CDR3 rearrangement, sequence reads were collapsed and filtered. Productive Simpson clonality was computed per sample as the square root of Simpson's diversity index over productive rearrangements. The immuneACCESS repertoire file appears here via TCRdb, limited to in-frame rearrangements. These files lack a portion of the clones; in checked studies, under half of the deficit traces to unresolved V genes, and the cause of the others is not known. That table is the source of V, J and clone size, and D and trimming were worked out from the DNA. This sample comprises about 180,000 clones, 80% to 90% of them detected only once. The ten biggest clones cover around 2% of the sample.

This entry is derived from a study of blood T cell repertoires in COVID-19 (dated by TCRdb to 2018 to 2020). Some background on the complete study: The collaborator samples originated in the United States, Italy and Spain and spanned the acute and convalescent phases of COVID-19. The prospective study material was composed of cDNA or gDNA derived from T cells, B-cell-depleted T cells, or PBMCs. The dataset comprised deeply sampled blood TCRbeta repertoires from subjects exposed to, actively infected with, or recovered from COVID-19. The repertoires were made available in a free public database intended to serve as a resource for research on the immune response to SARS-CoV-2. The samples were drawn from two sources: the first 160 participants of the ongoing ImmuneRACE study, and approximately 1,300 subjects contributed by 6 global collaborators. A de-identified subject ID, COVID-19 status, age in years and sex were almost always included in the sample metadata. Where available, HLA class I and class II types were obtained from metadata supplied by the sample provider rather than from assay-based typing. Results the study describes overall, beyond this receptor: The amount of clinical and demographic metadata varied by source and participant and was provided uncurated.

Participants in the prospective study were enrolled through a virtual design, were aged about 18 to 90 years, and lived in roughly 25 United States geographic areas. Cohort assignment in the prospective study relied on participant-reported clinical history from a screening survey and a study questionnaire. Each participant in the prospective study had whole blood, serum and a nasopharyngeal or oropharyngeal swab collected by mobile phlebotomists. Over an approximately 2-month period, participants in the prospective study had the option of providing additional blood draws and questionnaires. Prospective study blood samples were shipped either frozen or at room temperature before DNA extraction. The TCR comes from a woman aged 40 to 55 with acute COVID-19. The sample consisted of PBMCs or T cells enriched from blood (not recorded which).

The DNA reads as follows: TGTGCCAGCAGCTTAGTACCCCTAGCGGCTAACACCGGGGAGCTGTTTTTT. This translates into CASSLVPLAANTGELFF. The V and J segments used are TRBV11-2 and TRBJ2-2; TRBD2 matches 7 bases in the middle. The CDR3 numbers 17 residues from cysteine through phenylalanine. Only the CDR3 portion is preserved as DNA: 51 bases, with reading frame beginning at the first base. Based on the germline V gene, the CDR1 and CDR2 sequences are SGHAT and FQNNGV. From V the trimming removes 1 base and from J it removes 2 bases, while the gene matches leave 7 bases of the junction unaccounted for.